A single sample gave rise to the 10 T cell receptor beta chains below, sequenced in a study of early stage breast cancer tumors. Clones were read by immunoSEQ multiplex PCR, and TCRdb kept only the in-frame ones, dropping some. This sample has tens of thousands of clones; roughly 70% occur once, and the top ten carry over 6%. The sample was blood. The receptor set was obtained from a person between 55 and 70 years old with breast cancer.

V gene TRBV5-4 combines with J gene TRBJ2-7; 9 bases match TRBD1. The germline V gene has CDR1 SGHNT and CDR2 YYREEE (reference sequence). The CDR3 is 14 residues long. Trimming took 4 bases from V and 3 from J; bases not matched to a gene: 5. CDR3 residues: CASSPDRGGYEQYF. The CDR3 DNA reads as TGTGCCAGCAGCCCGGACAGGGGAGGCTACGAGCAGTACTTC.

To note about this clone: At one boundary the junction diverges from the germline segment, which might be a read error. The rearrangement joins TRBV2 to TRBJ1-4; 12 bases agree with TRBD1. The CDR3 length is 12 residues. Germline CDR1 is SNHLY and CDR2 is FYNNEI. CDR3 nucleotide sequence: TGTGCCAGCAGTCCGGGACAGGGGGCCGCTTATTTT. Translated, it gives CASSPGQGAAYF.

The rearrangement uses TRBV19 and TRBJ2-3, with a possible D match to TRBD2 (5 bases). Germline V gives CDR1 LNHDA, CDR2 SQIVND (reference sequence). Trimming cost V 5 bases and J 6 bases, with 9 bases left between them. This CDR3 is built from 12 residues. CDR3 bases: TGTGCCAGTAGTCGGGGTCTGGATACGCAGTATTTT. It translates to CASSRGLDTQYF.

The genes are TRBV7-9 and TRBJ2-7, with 11 bases lining up with TRBD1. The CDR3 contains 15 residues. J gave up 7 bases and V 6 bases, and 11 bases lay outside the gene matches. Germline lookup yields CDR1 SEHNR and CDR2 FQNEAQ (reference sequence). The CDR3 reads CASRQGGQGAREQYF. The DNA of the CDR3 is TGTGCCAGCAGACAGGGTGGACAGGGGGCGCGGGAGCAGTACTTC.

This clone was seen only a few times. The rearrangement uses TRBV5-1 and TRBJ1-1; TRBD1 matches at 9 bases. Trimming at V came to 4 bases and at J to 10 bases, leaving 8 bases not matched to a gene. Germline CDR1 reads SGHRS; CDR2 reads YFSETQ. There are 13 residues in the CDR3. The CDR3 region has the DNA TGCGCCAGCAGCGAACAGGGGGCGCTTGTAGCTTTCTTT. Amino acids: CASSEQGALVAFF. Full variable domain (remainder filled in from reference TRBV5-1 and TRBJ1-1): KAGVTQTPRYLIKTRGQQVTLSCSPISGHRSVSWYQQTPGQGLQFLFEYFSETQRNKGNFPGRFSGRQFSNSRSEMNVSTLELGDSALYLCASSEQGALVAFFGQGTRLTVV.

This clone occurred a few times. The chain has TRBV11-3 and TRBJ1-6; D is undetermined. V lost 1 base, J lost 6 bases, and 4 bases lay in between. Germline CDR1 SGHNT, CDR2 YENEEA. This CDR3 is built from 13 residues. CDR3 DNA: TGTGCCAGCAGCTTAGCGGCTAATTCACCCCTCCACTTT. As protein: CASSLAANSPLHF. The complete variable domain, with remaining parts taken from reference TRBV11-3 and TRBJ1-6, reads EAGVVQSPRYKIIEKKQPVAFWCNPISGHNTLYWYLQNLGQGPELLIRYENEEAVDDSQLPKDRFSAERLKGVDSTLKIQPAELGDSAVYLCASSLAANSPLHFGNGTRLTVT.

The chain joins TRBV29-1 to TRBJ2-7; 7 bases match TRBD2. Germline V gene sequence: CDR1 SQVTM, CDR2 ANQGSEA. CDR3 length equals 13 residues. Trimming at V came to 4 bases and at J to 2 bases, leaving 5 bases not matched to a gene. Here the CDR3 DNA reads TGCAGCGTTGGCCGGGGGGATGCCTACGAGCAGTACTTC. Translation: CSVGRGDAYEQYF.

There are a few counts of this clone. The J gene is TRBJ2-7, the V gene TRBV6-6, with 7 bases fitting TRBD2. The CDR3 is made up of 14 amino acids. The J segment lost 2 bases and the V segment lost 6 bases, leaving 7 bases of the junction unmatched. From germline, CDR1 is MNHNY and CDR2 SVGAGI (reference sequence). The CDR3 DNA follows: TGTGCCAGCAGCCATAGCGGGTCGGCCTACGAGCAGTACTTC. This gives the protein CASSHSGSAYEQYF.

Here the CDR3 DNA reads TGTGCCAGCAGGATTACAGGGACCTACGAGCAGTACTTC. Translating it yields CASRITGTYEQYF. The gene calls are TRBV11-2 and TRBJ2-7; possible D gene TRBD1, 6 bases. This CDR3 is built from 13 residues. Trimming removed 6 bases at V and 2 bases at J, with 11 bases between. The germline V gene encodes CDR1 SGHAT and CDR2 FQNNGV.

This clone has only a few counts. V gene TRBV6-5 combines with J gene TRBJ1-5; tentative D call: TRBD1 (6 bases). The CDR3 has 15 amino acids. V was trimmed by 2 bases and J by 2 bases, leaving 10 bases between them. In germline, CDR1 is MNHEY, CDR2 SVGAGI. CDR3 sequence: CASSYRRGGNQPQHF. The CDR3 nucleotides are TGTGCCAGCAGTTACAGGAGGGGGGGCAATCAGCCCCAGCATTTT.